What follows describes a single TCR beta chain. The antigen it recognizes is unknown. No much larger clone is present one base from it, and per-base qualities are unavailable. The data belong to a study of blood T cell repertoires in COVID-19 (dated by TCRdb to the early 2020s). As for the study more broadly: The collaborator samples originated in the United States, Italy and Spain and spanned the acute and convalescent phases of COVID-19. Where HLA class I and class II types were available, the types were taken from metadata supplied by the sample provider, not from assay-based typing. Sample metadata almost always included a de-identified subject ID, COVID-19 status, age in years and sex. The samples were drawn from two sources: the first 160 participants of the ongoing ImmuneRACE study, and 950 to 1,500 subjects contributed by 6 global collaborators. The prospective study material was composed of cDNA or gDNA derived from T cells, B-cell-depleted T cells, or PBMCs. The dataset comprised deeply sampled blood TCRbeta repertoires from subjects exposed to, actively infected with, or recovered from COVID-19. A freely available public database, intended as a resource for researchers studying the immune response to SARS-CoV-2, is where the repertoires were released. Study-wide conclusions, independent of this receptor: How much clinical and demographic metadata was included differed by source and by participant, and the metadata was provided uncurated.

For CDR1 and CDR2, the germline V gene (reference sequence) lists SEHNR and FQNEAQ. The CDR3 starts with the cysteine, ends with the phenylalanine, and has 15 residues. Only the CDR3 portion is preserved as DNA: 45 bases, with reading frame beginning at the first base. Compared with germline, V lacks 7 bases and J lacks 0 bases; bases without a gene match: 6. Collaborating institutions collected whole blood in K2EDTA tubes following their own protocols. Collaborator samples were shipped for TCRbeta analysis as frozen whole blood, isolated PBMCs, or DNA extracted from either sample type. The immunoSEQ Assay, a bias-controlled multiplex PCR, was used to amplify TCRbeta CDR3 regions from genomic DNA. In the authors' own workflow: The number of nucleated cells in each sample was estimated from the amplification of reference gene primers within the assay. Sequence reads were collapsed and filtered to measure the absolute abundance of every unique TCRbeta CDR3 rearrangement. For each sample, productive Simpson clonality was calculated by taking the square root of Simpson's diversity index across productive rearrangements. In its TCRdb copy, this immuneACCESS table keeps in-frame sequences only and misses some clones. Where compared with another copy, unresolved V genes explain less than half of these, and the others have no known cause. V, J and clone size reflect that table, while D and trimming were determined from the DNA. The table for this sample lists roughly 170,000 clones; about four fifths of them were counted only once. In total, the top ten clones hold roughly 6.8% of the sample.

This TCR was sampled from a human donor in a cohort sampled during active COVID-19. Recombination connected TRBV7-9 to TRBJ1-1; TRBD1 lines up with 9 middle nucleotides. Sequencing was carried out using peripheral blood. The CDR3 loop reads CASNPGTGLNTEAFF. The DNA is TGTGCCAGCAACCCTGGGACAGGGCTGAACACTGAAGCTTTCTTT.